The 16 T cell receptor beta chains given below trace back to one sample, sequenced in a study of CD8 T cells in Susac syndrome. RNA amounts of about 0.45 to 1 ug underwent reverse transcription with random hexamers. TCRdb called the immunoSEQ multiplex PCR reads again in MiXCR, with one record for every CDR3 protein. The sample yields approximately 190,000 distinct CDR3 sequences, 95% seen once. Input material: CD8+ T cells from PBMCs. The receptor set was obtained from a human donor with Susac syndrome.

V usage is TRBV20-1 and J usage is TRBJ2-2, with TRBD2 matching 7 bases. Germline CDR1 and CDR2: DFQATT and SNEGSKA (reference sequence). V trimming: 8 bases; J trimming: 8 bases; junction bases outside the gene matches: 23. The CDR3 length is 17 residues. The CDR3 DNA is TGCAGTCGAGTCGGAGGGAGCCTAGCGGACGGAAGGGGGGAGCTGTTTTTT. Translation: CSRVGGSLADGRGELFF.

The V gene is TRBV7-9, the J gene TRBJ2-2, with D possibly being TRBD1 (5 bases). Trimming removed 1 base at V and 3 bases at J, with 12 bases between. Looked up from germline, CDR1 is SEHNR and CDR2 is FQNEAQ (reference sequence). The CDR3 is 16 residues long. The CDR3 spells CASSLVLDSYTGELFF. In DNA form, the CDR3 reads TGTGCCAGCAGCTTAGTGCTAGACAGCTACACCGGGGAGCTGTTTTTT.

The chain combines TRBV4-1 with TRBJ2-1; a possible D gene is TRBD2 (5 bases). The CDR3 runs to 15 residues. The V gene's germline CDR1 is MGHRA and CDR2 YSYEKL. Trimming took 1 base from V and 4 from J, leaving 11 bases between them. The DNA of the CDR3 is TGCGCCAGCAGCCAAGCCCCAGAGGGATACAATGAGCAGTTCTTC. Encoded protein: CASSQAPEGYNEQFF.

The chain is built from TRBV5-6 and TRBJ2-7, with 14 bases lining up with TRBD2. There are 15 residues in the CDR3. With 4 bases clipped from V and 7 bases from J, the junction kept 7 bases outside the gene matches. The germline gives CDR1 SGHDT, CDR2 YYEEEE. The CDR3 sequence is CASSPRLAGGREQYF. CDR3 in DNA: TGTGCCAGCAGCCCGAGACTAGCGGGGGGGAGGGAGCAGTACTTC. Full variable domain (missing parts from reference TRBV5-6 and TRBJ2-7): DAGVTQSPTHLIKTRGQQVTLRCSPKSGHDTVSWYQQALGQGPQFIFQYYEEEERQRGNFPDRFSGHQFPNYSSELNVNALLLGDSALYLCASSPRLAGGREQYFGPGTRLTVT.

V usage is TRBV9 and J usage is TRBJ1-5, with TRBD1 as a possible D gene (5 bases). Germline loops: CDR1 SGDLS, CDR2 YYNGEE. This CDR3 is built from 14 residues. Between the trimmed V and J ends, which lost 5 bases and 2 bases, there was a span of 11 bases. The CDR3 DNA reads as TGTGCCAGCAGTCAGGGTTGGGGCAATCAGCCCCAGCATTTT. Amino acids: CASSQGWGNQPQHF.

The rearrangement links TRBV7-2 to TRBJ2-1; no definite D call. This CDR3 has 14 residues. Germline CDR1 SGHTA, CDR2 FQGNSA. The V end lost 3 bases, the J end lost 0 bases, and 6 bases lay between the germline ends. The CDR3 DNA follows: TGTGCCAGCAGCTTCTCAAGCTCCTACAATGAGCAGTTCTTC. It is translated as CASSFSSSYNEQFF.

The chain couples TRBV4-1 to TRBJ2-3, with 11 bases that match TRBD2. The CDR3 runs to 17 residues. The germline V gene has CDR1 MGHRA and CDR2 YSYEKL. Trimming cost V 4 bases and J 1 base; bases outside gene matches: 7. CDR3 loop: CASSPVGLAGRTDTQYF. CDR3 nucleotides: TGCGCCAGCAGCCCCGTAGGACTAGCGGGCCGCACAGATACGCAGTATTTT.

The CDR3 DNA is TGTGCCATCCCTAGCGGGAGAGACACCGGGGAGCTGTTTTTT. This encodes CAIPSGRDTGELFF. V and J are TRBV10-3 and TRBJ2-2, with TRBD2 matching 10 bases. The CDR3 covers 14 residues. Germline V gene data show CDR1 as ENHRY and CDR2 as SYGVKD. With 8 bases clipped from V and 3 bases from J, the junction kept 3 bases outside the gene matches.

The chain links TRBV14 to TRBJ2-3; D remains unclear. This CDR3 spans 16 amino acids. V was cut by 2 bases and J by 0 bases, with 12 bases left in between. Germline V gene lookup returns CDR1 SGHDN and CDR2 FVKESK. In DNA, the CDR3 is TGTGCCAGCAGCCAAATCACACATCCTAGCACAGATACGCAGTATTTT. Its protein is CASSQITHPSTDTQYF.

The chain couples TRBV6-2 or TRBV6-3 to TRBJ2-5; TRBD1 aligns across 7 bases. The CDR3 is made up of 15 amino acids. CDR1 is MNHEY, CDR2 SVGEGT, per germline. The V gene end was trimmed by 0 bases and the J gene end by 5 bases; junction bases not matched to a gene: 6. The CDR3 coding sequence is TGTGCCAGCAGTTACTCCCTGACAGGGATGGAGACCCAGTACTTC. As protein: CASSYSLTGMETQYF.

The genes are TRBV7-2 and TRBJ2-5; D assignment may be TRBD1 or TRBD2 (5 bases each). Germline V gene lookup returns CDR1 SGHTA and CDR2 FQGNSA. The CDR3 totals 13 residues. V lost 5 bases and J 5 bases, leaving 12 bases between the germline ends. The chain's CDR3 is CASSPPGRETQYF. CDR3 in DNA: TGTGCCAGCAGCCCCCCGGGACGGGAGACCCAGTACTTC.

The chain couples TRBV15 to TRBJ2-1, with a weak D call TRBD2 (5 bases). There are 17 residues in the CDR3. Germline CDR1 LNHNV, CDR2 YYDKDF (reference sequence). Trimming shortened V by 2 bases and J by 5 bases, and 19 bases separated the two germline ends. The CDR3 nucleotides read TGTGCCACCAGCAGACAGTCGGGCGGGCGAACCGACAATGAGCAGTTCTTC. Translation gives CATSRQSGGRTDNEQFF.

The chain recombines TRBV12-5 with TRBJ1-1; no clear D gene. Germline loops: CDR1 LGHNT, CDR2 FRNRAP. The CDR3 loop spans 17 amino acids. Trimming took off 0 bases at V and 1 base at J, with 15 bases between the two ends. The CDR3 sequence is CASGLVDRGVGNTEAFF. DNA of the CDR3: TGTGCTAGTGGTTTGGTAGATCGCGGGGTAGGGAACACTGAAGCTTTCTTT.

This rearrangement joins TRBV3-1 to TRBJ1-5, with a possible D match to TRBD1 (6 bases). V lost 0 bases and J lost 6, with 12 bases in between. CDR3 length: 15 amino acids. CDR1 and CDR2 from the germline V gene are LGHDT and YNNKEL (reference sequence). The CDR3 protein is CASSQDGGAGQPQHF. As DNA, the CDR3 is TGTGCCAGCAGCCAAGATGGGGGGGCGGGTCAGCCCCAGCATTTT.

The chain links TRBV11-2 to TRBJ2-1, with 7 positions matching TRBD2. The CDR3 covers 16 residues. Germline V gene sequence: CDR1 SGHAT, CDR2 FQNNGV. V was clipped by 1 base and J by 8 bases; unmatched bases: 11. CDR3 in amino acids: CASSLVFAGAGHEQFF. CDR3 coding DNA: TGTGCCAGCAGCTTAGTCTTCGCGGGAGCCGGCCATGAGCAGTTCTTC. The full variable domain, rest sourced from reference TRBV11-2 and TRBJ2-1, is EAGVAQSPRYKIIEKRQSVAFWCNPISGHATLYWYQQILGQGPKLLIQFQNNGVVDDSQLPKDRFSAERLKGVDSTLKIQPAKLEDSAVYLCASSLVFAGAGHEQFFGPGTRLTVL.

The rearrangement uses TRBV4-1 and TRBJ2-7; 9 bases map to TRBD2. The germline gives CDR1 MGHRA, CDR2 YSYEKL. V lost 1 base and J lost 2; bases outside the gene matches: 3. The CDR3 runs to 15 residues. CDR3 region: CASSQVPSGTYEQYF. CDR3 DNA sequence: TGCGCCAGCAGCCAAGTTCCTAGCGGGACCTACGAGCAGTACTTC.